This T cell receptor beta chain was sequenced in a study of cytomegalovirus exposure and HLA in healthy donors. Use of 60 Vbeta and 13 Jbeta primers characterized the PCR. TCRdb's copy holds only in-frame clones and misses some; the assay was immunoSEQ multiplex PCR. The data contain about 140,000 clones, 65% to 90% of them seen just once; the ten biggest clones take up less than 3.5%. Sequencing input: PBMCs. This TCR was sampled from a woman younger than 45 in good health and CMV-seronegative.

The CDR3 nucleotides are TGCGCCAGCAGCCAGGCTAGGGGGACCTACAATGAGCAGTTCTTC. It specifies CASSQARGTYNEQFF. This chain uses TRBV4-1 with TRBJ2-1, with D perhaps TRBD1 (6 bases). The CDR3 covers 15 residues. V was trimmed by 3 bases and J by 2 bases, leaving 11 bases between them. Germline V CDR1 and CDR2: MGHRA, YSYEKL.